What follows are 32 T cell receptor beta chains derived from one specimen sequenced in a study of shared clonotypes between healthy human individuals. Terminally differentiated effector memory CD45RA+ cells were excluded from the naive CD8 cells, which were CD45RO-negative and positively selected for CCR7. This table comes from immunoSEQ multiplex PCR, and its TCRdb copy is limited to in-frame clones, with some not included. The sample records about 2.1 million clones, 93% being singletons. The sequencing input was naive CD8+ T cells from PBMCs. Receptors originate from a man between 18 and 35 years old in good health. Some clones in this sample may be carry-over from other donors' samples.

The chain is built from TRBV6-5 and TRBJ1-1; a weak D match, TRBD1 (6 bases). Germline CDR1 MNHEY, CDR2 SVGAGI. This CDR3 is built from 15 residues. With 1 base removed from V and 4 bases from J, the gap between germline ends came to 13 bases. The CDR3 DNA is TGTGCCAGCAGTTACTTCGGCCCCAGGGGCACTGAAGCTTTCTTT. It encodes CASSYFGPRGTEAFF.

CDR3 in amino acids: CAIRDGQPGEQYF. The CDR3 DNA reads as TGTGCCATCAGAGACGGCCAGCCCGGCGAGCAGTACTTC. V gene TRBV10-3 combines with J gene TRBJ2-7, with unresolved D. This CDR3 is built from 13 residues. Germline V gene data show CDR1 as ENHRY and CDR2 as SYGVKD. V was clipped by 6 bases and J by 6 bases, with 15 bases between them.

The chain links TRBV6-5 to TRBJ2-7; 10 bases map to TRBD1. V shed 2 bases and J 7 bases; nucleotides not matched to a gene: 8. The germline CDR1 and CDR2 sequences are MNHEY and SVGAGI. The CDR3 has 15 amino acids. CDR3 residues: CASSYDGDRGGEQYF. CDR3 sequence (DNA): TGTGCCAGCAGTTACGATGGGGACAGGGGAGGGGAGCAGTACTTC.

The chain has TRBV4-3 and TRBJ1-2; D remains ambiguous. V was cut by 1 base and J by 1 base, with 10 bases left in between. This CDR3 has 15 amino acids. Germline loops: CDR1 LGHNA, CDR2 YSLEER. CDR3 sequence: CASSQGSWNNYGYTF. In DNA form, the CDR3 reads TGCGCCAGCAGCCAAGGGTCCTGGAATAACTATGGCTACACCTTC.

The V call is TRBV15, the J call TRBJ2-1; a possible D gene is TRBD1 (7 bases). Trimming pared 5 bases from V and 2 bases from J, leaving 13 bases between. The CDR3 spans 15 residues. Germline CDR1 LNHNV, CDR2 YYDKDF (reference sequence). CDR3 protein: CATSQGDLAYNEQFF. The CDR3 DNA reads TGTGCCACCAGCCAGGGGGACTTGGCCTACAATGAGCAGTTCTTC.

CDR3 nucleotides: TGTGCCAGCAGTTTAGCGACTAGCGTGGCCTACGAGCAGTACTTC. Amino acids: CASSLATSVAYEQYF. This chain uses TRBV27 with TRBJ2-7, with 8 bases matching TRBD2. V was clipped by 2 bases and J by 2 bases; unmatched bases: 5. This CDR3 spans 15 amino acids. Looked up from germline, CDR1 is MNHEY and CDR2 is SMNVEV (reference sequence).

The chain is built from TRBV6-5 and TRBJ2-1; D may be TRBD1 (5 bases). The CDR3 is 15 residues long. Trimming took 6 bases from V and 5 from J, leaving 17 bases between them. The V gene's germline CDR1 is MNHEY and CDR2 SVGAGI. The CDR3 coding sequence is TGTGCCAGCAGCCCGAGACAGAGCCGTAACAATGAGCAGTTCTTC. It translates to CASSPRQSRNNEQFF.

The chain carries TRBV5-1 and TRBJ2-7, with D uncertain. Germline CDR1 SGHRS, CDR2 YFSETQ. This CDR3 has 16 residues. V dropped 4 bases and J dropped 7 bases, with 24 bases sitting between them. CDR3 in amino acids: CASSPESTGFGWEQYF. The CDR3 DNA reads TGCGCCAGCAGCCCCGAGTCTACGGGCTTCGGATGGGAGCAGTACTTC.

The chain joins TRBV10-3 to TRBJ2-1; D unclear. This CDR3 has 13 amino acids. Trimming pared 6 bases from V and 8 bases from J, leaving 14 bases between. Germline-derived CDR1 and CDR2 are ENHRY and SYGVKD. The CDR3 nucleotides read TGTGCCATCAGACGCCCTCTTGGAGATGAGCAGTTCTTC. It is translated as CAIRRPLGDEQFF.

CDR3 nucleotides: TGTGCCAGCAGCTTGCTGGGACAGGGCCTCAAAATGCGTGAAAAACTGTTTTTT. Its translation: CASSLLGQGLKMREKLFF. The chain links TRBV5-5 to TRBJ1-4; 9 nucleotides line up with TRBD1. The CDR3 totals 18 residues. CDR1 and CDR2 from the germline V gene are SGHKS and YYEKEE (reference sequence). J gave up 7 bases and V 1 base, and 14 bases lay outside the gene matches. The full variable domain, completed using reference TRBV5-5 and TRBJ1-4, is DAGVTQSPTHLIKTRGQQVTLRCSPISGHKSVSWYQQVLGQGPQFIFQYYEKEERGRGNFPDRFSARQFPNYSSELNVNALLLGDSALYLCASSLLGQGLKMREKLFFGSGTQLSVL.

This clone was picked up one time. The chain employs TRBV27 and TRBJ2-5; weak D call: TRBD1 (5 bases). The CDR3 is made up of 16 amino acids. Germline-derived CDR1 and CDR2 are MNHEY and SMNVEV (reference sequence). Trimming removed 1 base at V and 2 bases at J, with 14 bases between. The chain's CDR3 is CASSLYPPGKQETQYF. CDR3 in DNA: TGTGCCAGCAGTTTATATCCCCCAGGGAAGCAAGAGACCCAGTACTTC.

This chain links TRBV7-9 with TRBJ1-1; D is unclear. The CDR3 sequence is 13 residues long. V was clipped by 3 bases and J by 0 bases, with 5 bases between them. Germline-derived CDR1 and CDR2 are SEHNR and FQNEAQ (reference sequence). CDR3 loop: CASSFAMNTEAFF. In nucleotides, the CDR3 is TGTGCCAGCAGCTTCGCCATGAACACTGAAGCTTTCTTT.

J is TRBJ2-1 and V is TRBV5-1; 12 nucleotides align to TRBD2. After removal of 3 bases from V and 5 bases from J, the junction contained 18 bases not matched to a gene. Germline CDR1 SGHRS, CDR2 YFSETQ. The CDR3 loop spans 20 amino acids. The CDR3 sequence is CASSWNPGLAGTLNNNEQFF. The CDR3 bases are TGCGCCAGCAGCTGGAACCCTGGACTAGCGGGAACCCTCAACAACAATGAGCAGTTCTTC.

The genes are TRBV9 and TRBJ2-5; 10 bases agree with TRBD1. V lost 4 bases to trimming and J lost 5 bases; unmatched junction nucleotides: 8. The CDR3 runs 15 residues. Germline CDR1 and CDR2: SGDLS and YYNGEE. The CDR3 nucleotides read TGTGCCAGCAGCACAAGGGACAGGGGTTGGGAGACCCAGTACTTC. This sequence encodes CASSTRDRGWETQYF.

The chain couples TRBV9 to TRBJ1-2; TRBD1 agrees at 10 bases. This CDR3 has 17 amino acids. V gave up 0 bases and J gave up 11 bases; unmatched junction bases: 16. The germline gives CDR1 SGDLS, CDR2 YYNGEE. CDR3 in DNA: TGTGCCAGCAGCGTAGCGGGTCCGGGACAGGGGCAAGACCAGTACACCTTC. Protein product: CASSVAGPGQGQDQYTF.

The chain is built from TRBV28 and TRBJ1-6, with TRBD1 matching 9 bases. Germline-derived CDR1 and CDR2 are MDHEN and SYDVKM. V trimming: 8 bases; J trimming: 4 bases; junction bases outside the gene matches: 12. The CDR3 loop spans 17 amino acids. CDR3: CASRTVSGTGYNSPLHF. The CDR3 DNA sequence: TGTGCCAGCCGGACCGTTTCTGGGACAGGGTATAATTCACCCCTCCACTTT.

The gene calls are TRBV25-1 and TRBJ2-7, with TRBD2 matching 8 bases. This CDR3 is built from 15 residues. Germline lookup yields CDR1 MGHDK and CDR2 SYGVNS. Trimming took 1 base from V and 2 from J; bases not matched to a gene: 4. The CDR3 nucleotides are TGTGCCAGCAGTGAATTAGAAGCGGGGGCCTACGAGCAGTACTTC. Its translation: CASSELEAGAYEQYF.

The rearrangement joins TRBV9 to TRBJ2-7; D might be TRBD1 or TRBD2, each matching 5 bases. CDR3 length equals 14 residues. Germline CDR1 and CDR2: SGDLS and YYNGEE. V lost 0 bases to trimming and J lost 5 bases, with 12 bases between them. The CDR3 nucleotides are TGTGCCAGCAGCGTAGCGGGGCCTAATCACGAGCAGTACTTC. Translating gives CASSVAGPNHEQYF.

The chain couples TRBV27 to TRBJ1-1; D is possibly TRBD1 (5 bases). The CDR3 totals 15 residues. Germline CDR1 is MNHEY and CDR2 is SMNVEV (reference sequence). Trimming removed 0 bases at V and 5 bases at J, with 13 bases between. CDR3 protein: CASSLSRGLGTEAFF. DNA of the CDR3: TGTGCCAGCAGTTTATCGAGGGGTTTGGGGACTGAAGCTTTCTTT.

This clone was counted once. The CDR3 spells CASSPWDGSYEQYF. The CDR3 bases are TGTGCCAGCAGTCCCTGGGACGGGAGCTACGAGCAGTACTTC. The chain joins TRBV27 to TRBJ2-7; TRBD2 is a possible D gene (6 bases). V lost 5 bases and J 3 bases, leaving 14 bases between the germline ends. The CDR3 extends over 14 amino acids. CDR1 and CDR2 from the germline V gene are MNHEY and SMNVEV (reference sequence).

The chain combines TRBV7-8 with TRBJ2-4, with TRBD2 matching over 8 bases. The V gene end was trimmed by 5 bases and the J gene end by 6 bases; junction bases not matched to a gene: 12. The CDR3 sequence is 16 residues long. Germline V gene sequence: CDR1 SGHVS, CDR2 FQNEAQ. The CDR3, as DNA: TGTGCCAGCAGCCCTTCGGCGGGGGGAGCAGGAAACATTCAGTACTTC. It specifies CASSPSAGGAGNIQYF.

The chain couples TRBV4-1 to TRBJ1-6; D remains ambiguous. Germline loops: CDR1 MGHRA, CDR2 YSYEKL. V was trimmed by 3 bases and J by 0 bases, leaving 9 bases between them. This CDR3 is 16 amino acids long. The CDR3 DNA is TGCGCCAGCAGCCATGAAAGGCCCTCCTATAATTCACCCCTCCACTTT. Translation: CASSHERPSYNSPLHF.

V gene TRBV7-2 combines with J gene TRBJ1-5, with D tentatively TRBD1 (6 bases). This CDR3 spans 13 amino acids. V was pared by 8 bases and J by 3 bases, with 11 bases between. Germline-derived CDR1 and CDR2 are SGHTA and FQGNSA. The CDR3 reads CASAGGANQPQHF. The DNA for the CDR3 is TGTGCCAGCGCCGGGGGGGCCAATCAGCCCCAGCATTTT.

With respect to this clone: The sample carries other DNA sequences with the same CDR3. This chain links TRBV9 with TRBJ2-7, with a weak D call TRBD2 (5 bases). Trimming left V 0 bases short and J 2 bases short, with 9 bases between. Germline CDR1 is SGDLS and CDR2 is YYNGEE. The CDR3 loop spans 14 amino acids. In DNA form, the CDR3 reads TGTGCCAGCAGCGTAGGGGGAGCCACCTACGAGCAGTACTTC. This translates into CASSVGGATYEQYF. Based on the CDR3 plus reference TRBV9 and TRBJ2-7, the full variable domain is DSGVTQTPKHLITATGQRVTLRCSPRSGDLSVYWYQQSLDQGLQFLIQYYNGEERAKGNILERFSAQQFPDLHSELNLSSLELGDSALYFCASSVGGATYEQYFGPGTRLTVT.

This sequence joins TRBV11-3 and TRBJ2-2; 7 positions match TRBD2. Germline lookup yields CDR1 SGHNT and CDR2 YENEEA. This CDR3 comprises 16 residues. Trimming at V came to 5 bases and at J to 4 bases, leaving 10 bases not matched to a gene. Written as DNA, the CDR3 is TGTGCCAGCAGCCCGGGGGGATTTACAGGCACCGGGGAGCTGTTTTTT. Protein product: CASSPGGFTGTGELFF.

Turning to this clone: This CDR3 is also generated by other DNA sequences in the sample. In DNA, the CDR3 is TGCGCCAGCAGCTTGGCCCTAGCGGGCACCTACGAGCAGTACTTC. This encodes CASSLALAGTYEQYF. The chain has TRBV5-1 and TRBJ2-7, with 8 bases fitting TRBD2. The CDR3 loop spans 15 amino acids. Germline V gives CDR1 SGHRS, CDR2 YFSETQ. Germline trimming cut 0 bases from V and 2 bases from J; bases unmatched to any gene: 4.

The chain couples TRBV7-9 to TRBJ2-2; a weak D match, TRBD2 (6 bases). Per germline, CDR1 SEHNR and CDR2 FQNEAQ (reference sequence). Between the trimmed V and J ends, which lost 2 bases and 4 bases, there was a span of 14 bases. The CDR3 sequence is 16 residues long. The CDR3 reads CASSLPLAAGTGELFF. In DNA, the CDR3 is TGTGCCAGCAGCTTACCACTAGCAGCGGGCACCGGGGAGCTGTTTTTT.

V gene TRBV27 combines with J gene TRBJ2-7; 7 nucleotides align to TRBD1. The length of the CDR3 is 15 residues. Trimming took 8 bases from V and 3 from J; bases not matched to a gene: 13. Germline V gene sequence: CDR1 MNHEY, CDR2 SMNVEV (reference sequence). The DNA of the CDR3 is TGTGCCAGCTCGGGACAGCCTTCGATTTACTACGAGCAGTACTTC. This gives the protein CASSGQPSIYYEQYF.

This rearrangement joins TRBV7-9 to TRBJ1-6; tentative D call: TRBD1 (5 bases). The V and J ends lost 4 bases and 3 bases respectively, with 13 bases between them. CDR1 and CDR2 (germline): SEHNR, FQNEAQ (reference sequence). This CDR3 comprises 16 residues. CDR3 amino acids: CASSSGTAYYNSPLHF. The CDR3 coding sequence is TGTGCCAGCAGCTCAGGGACGGCCTACTATAATTCACCCCTCCACTTT.

The chain has TRBV19 and TRBJ1-2, with TRBD1 matching 8 bases. The CDR3 has 13 residues. CDR1 is LNHDA, CDR2 SQIVND, per germline (reference sequence). Trimming at V came to 5 bases and at J to 5 bases, leaving 4 bases not matched to a gene. The CDR3: CASSPRTGYGYTF. Here the CDR3 DNA reads TGTGCCAGTAGTCCCCGGACAGGGTATGGCTACACCTTC.

The sample holds one count of this clone. The chain carries TRBV4-1 and TRBJ1-5, with D unclear. V lost 2 bases and J 1 base, leaving 9 bases between the germline ends. The CDR3 loop spans 15 amino acids. Germline V gives CDR1 MGHRA, CDR2 YSYEKL. The CDR3 sequence is CASSQTHQSNQPQHF. CDR3 sequence (DNA): TGCGCCAGCAGCCAAACTCATCAGAGCAATCAGCCCCAGCATTTT.

This rearrangement joins TRBV2 to TRBJ2-3, with D perhaps TRBD2 (7 bases). Germline CDR1 and CDR2: SNHLY and FYNNEI. The CDR3 spans 18 residues. The ends were cut back, 6 bases at V and 3 bases at J, with 25 bases in the middle. CDR3 coding DNA: TGTGCCAGCAGACCCCCCCGGGGGCGGGAGCCTAGAACAGATACGCAGTATTTT. Translating it yields CASRPPRGREPRTDTQYF.